These 6 T cell receptor beta chains were sequenced from one sample in a study of T-cell memory formation after mild COVID-19. TCRdb re-analysed the 5' RACE reads in MiXCR, keeping a single row per CDR3 protein. The sample contains 450,000 to 650,000 distinct CDR3 sequences, 20% to 25% of which appear only once. The sequenced material came from PBMCs or a T cell subset sorted from them (not recorded which). All receptors come from an adult woman who had mild COVID-19 (a few samples of this study predate the infection). Cell type and time point are not known.

This chain links TRBV5-1 with TRBJ2-3; D may correspond to TRBD1 or TRBD2 (5 bases each). With 0 bases removed from V and 0 bases from J, the gap between germline ends came to 8 bases. The CDR3 covers 15 residues. CDR1 is SGHRS, CDR2 YFSETQ, per germline. The CDR3 sequence: CASSLEGDSTDTQYF. As DNA, the CDR3 is TGCGCCAGCAGCTTGGAAGGGGACAGCACAGATACGCAGTATTTT. The variable domain in full, completed from reference TRBV5-1 and TRBJ2-3, reads KAGVTQTPRYLIKTRGQQVTLSCSPISGHRSVSWYQQTPGQGLQFLFEYFSETQRNKGNFPGRFSGRQFSNSRSEMNVSTLELGDSALYLCASSLEGDSTDTQYFGPGTRLTVL.

The chain joins TRBV9 to TRBJ2-1; D is perhaps TRBD1 or TRBD2 (5 bases each). The CDR3 sequence is 17 residues long. Trimming removed 4 bases from V and 10 bases from J, with 27 bases in between. Germline V lookup: CDR1 SGDLS, CDR2 YYNGEE. CDR3 DNA: TGTGCCAGCAGCCCTCCCCACCCGGGACCCCCTCCAGAGGAGCAGTTCTTC. Residues: CASSPPHPGPPPEEQFF.

This clonotype was seen many times. V gene TRBV4-2 combines with J gene TRBJ2-5; 11 bases match TRBD2. There are 19 residues in the CDR3. Per germline, CDR1 LGHNA and CDR2 YNFKEQ. The J segment lost 2 bases and the V segment lost 0 bases, leaving 11 bases of the junction unmatched. The CDR3 here is CASSQDYLAGGPRQETQYF. The CDR3 region has the DNA TGTGCCAGCAGCCAAGATTACCTAGCGGGAGGCCCCCGGCAAGAGACCCAGTACTTC.

This clonotype was detected a few times. The chain couples TRBV4-2 to TRBJ1-3; 9 bases are shared with TRBD1. Per the germline V gene, CDR1 is LGHNA and CDR2 is YNFKEQ. This CDR3 has 17 residues. The V segment lost 3 bases and the J segment 2 bases; nucleotides outside the gene matches: 8. CDR3 sequence reads: CASSQDGQGRAGNTIYF. The CDR3 nucleotides read TGTGCCAGCAGCCAGGATGGACAGGGGCGCGCTGGAAACACCATATATTTT.

Notes on this clonotype: Compared with germline, one end of the junction differs, possibly owing to a read error. The chain uses TRBV20-1 and TRBJ2-7, with 7 bases aligning to TRBD1. Germline V gives CDR1 DFQATT, CDR2 SNEGSKA (reference sequence). The CDR3 consists of 13 residues. CDR3 residues: CSARDRAYYEQYF. In nucleotides, the CDR3 is TGCAGTGCCAGAGACAGGGCTTACTACGAGCAGTACTTC.

The genes are TRBV5-1 and TRBJ2-3, with D possibly being TRBD1 or TRBD2 (5 bases each). The CDR3 extends over 13 amino acids. CDR1 and CDR2 from the germline V gene are SGHRS and YFSETQ. V dropped 2 bases and J dropped 5 bases, with 9 bases sitting between them. The CDR3 loop reads CASSFEGRDTQYF. CDR3 in DNA: TGCGCCAGCAGCTTTGAGGGACGAGATACGCAGTATTTT. Looking up the rest from reference TRBV5-1 and TRBJ2-3 gives the full variable domain: KAGVTQTPRYLIKTRGQQVTLSCSPISGHRSVSWYQQTPGQGLQFLFEYFSETQRNKGNFPGRFSGRQFSNSRSEMNVSTLELGDSALYLCASSFEGRDTQYFGPGTRLTVL.